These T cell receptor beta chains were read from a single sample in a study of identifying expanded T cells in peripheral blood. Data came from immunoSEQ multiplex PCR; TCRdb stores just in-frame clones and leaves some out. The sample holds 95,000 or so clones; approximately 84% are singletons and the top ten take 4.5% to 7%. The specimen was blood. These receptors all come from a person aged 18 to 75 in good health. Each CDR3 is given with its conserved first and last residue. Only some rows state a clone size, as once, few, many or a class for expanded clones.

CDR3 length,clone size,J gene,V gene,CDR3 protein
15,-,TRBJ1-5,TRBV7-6,CASSLGDRGGQPQHF
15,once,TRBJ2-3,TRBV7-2,CASSRQGVSTDTQYF
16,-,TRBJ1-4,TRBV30,CAWSVLGSPTNEKLFF
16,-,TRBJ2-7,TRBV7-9,CASSPLLFGSAYEQYF
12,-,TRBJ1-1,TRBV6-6,CASSSIITEAFF
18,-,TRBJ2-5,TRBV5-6,CASSTDRGLAGLQETQYF
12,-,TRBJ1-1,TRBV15,CATSGRQRQAFF
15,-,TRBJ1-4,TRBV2,CASSGDRAYDEKLFF
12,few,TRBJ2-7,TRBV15,CATRTGRSEQYF
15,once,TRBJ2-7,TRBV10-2,CASSDLGRLTYEQYF
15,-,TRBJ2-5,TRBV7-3,CASSFFSRGGETQYF
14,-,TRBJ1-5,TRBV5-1,CASSPGLMAQPQHF
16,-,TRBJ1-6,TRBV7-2,CASSLGGTDTLRPLHF
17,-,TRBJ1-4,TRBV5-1,CASSSPQGSRTNEKLFF
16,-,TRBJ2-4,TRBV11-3,CASSSRISVRGDIQYF
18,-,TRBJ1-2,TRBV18,CASSPVLSTARFVYGYTF
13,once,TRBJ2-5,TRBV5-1,CASKLGSQETQYF
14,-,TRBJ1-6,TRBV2,CASSEVVSNSPLHF
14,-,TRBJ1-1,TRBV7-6,CASSLAGSDTEAFF
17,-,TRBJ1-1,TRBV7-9,CASSSHKLQEVNTEAFF
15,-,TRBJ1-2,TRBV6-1,CASSDALTINYGYTF
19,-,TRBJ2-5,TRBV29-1,CSVEVPGATSGLYQETQYF
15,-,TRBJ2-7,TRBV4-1,CASSQGGGQGNEQYF
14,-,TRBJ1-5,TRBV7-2,CASSLQGDSQPQHF
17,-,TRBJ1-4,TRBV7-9,CASSLASGAAFNEKLFF
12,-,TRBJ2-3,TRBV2,CASSETRDTQYF
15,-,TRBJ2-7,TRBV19,CASSRGGLSSYEQYF
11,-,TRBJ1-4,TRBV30,CARGIGEKLFF
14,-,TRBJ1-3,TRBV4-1,CASSQVPSRDTIYF